This T cell receptor beta chain stems from a study of blood T cell repertoires in COVID-19. Per the germline V gene, CDR1 is LGHNT and CDR2 is FRNRAP. V lost 5 bases and J lost 5; bases outside the gene matches: 15. The CDR3 runs 17 residues. This clone appeared once. Clones were sequenced by immunoSEQ multiplex PCR, and TCRdb holds only the in-frame ones, with some missing. The top ten hold around 4.6% of the sample, which has 230,000 or so clones, roughly 89% seen once. The receptor comes from a woman in her forties who had recovered from COVID-19. The gene calls are TRBV12-5 and TRBJ1-2; 9 bases are a match to TRBD1. Sequenced input: peripheral blood. The CDR3 here is CASGTSSGTGLGYGYTF. In nucleotides, the CDR3 is TGTGCTAGTGGTACCTCCTCGGGGACAGGGCTGGGATATGGCTACACCTTC.